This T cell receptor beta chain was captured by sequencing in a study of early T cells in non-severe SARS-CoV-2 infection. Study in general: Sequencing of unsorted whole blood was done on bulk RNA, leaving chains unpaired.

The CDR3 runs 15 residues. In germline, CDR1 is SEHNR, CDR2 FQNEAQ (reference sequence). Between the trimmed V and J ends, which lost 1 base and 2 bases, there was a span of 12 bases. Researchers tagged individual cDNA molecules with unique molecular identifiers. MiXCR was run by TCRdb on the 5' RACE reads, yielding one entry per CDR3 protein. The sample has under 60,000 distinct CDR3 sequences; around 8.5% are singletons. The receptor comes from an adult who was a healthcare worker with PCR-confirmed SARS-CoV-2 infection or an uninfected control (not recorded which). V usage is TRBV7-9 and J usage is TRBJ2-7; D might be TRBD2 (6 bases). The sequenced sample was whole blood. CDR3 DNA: TGTGCCAGCAGCTTAGTAGGGAGGCTACCCTACGAGCAGTACTTC. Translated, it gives CASSLVGRLPYEQYF.